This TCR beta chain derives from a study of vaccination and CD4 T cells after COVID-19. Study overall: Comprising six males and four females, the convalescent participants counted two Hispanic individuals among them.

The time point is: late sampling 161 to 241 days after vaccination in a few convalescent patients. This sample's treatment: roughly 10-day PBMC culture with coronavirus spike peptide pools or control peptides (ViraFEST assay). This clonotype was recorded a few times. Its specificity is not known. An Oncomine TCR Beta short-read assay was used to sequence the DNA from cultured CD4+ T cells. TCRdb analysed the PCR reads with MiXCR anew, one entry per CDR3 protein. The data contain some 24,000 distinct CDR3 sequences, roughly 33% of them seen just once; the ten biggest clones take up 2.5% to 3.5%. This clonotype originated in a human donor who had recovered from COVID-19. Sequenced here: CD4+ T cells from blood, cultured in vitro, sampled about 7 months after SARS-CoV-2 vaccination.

Written as DNA, the CDR3 is TGTGCCAGCAGCTCTACAGGGGGGGGCTCCTACGAGCAGTACTTC. Its protein product is CASSSTGGGSYEQYF. The chain is built from TRBV11-2 and TRBJ2-7; D might be TRBD1 (8 bases). Per germline, CDR1 SGHAT and CDR2 FQNNGV. Trimming cost V 4 bases and J 0 bases, with 13 bases left between them. The CDR3 has 15 residues.